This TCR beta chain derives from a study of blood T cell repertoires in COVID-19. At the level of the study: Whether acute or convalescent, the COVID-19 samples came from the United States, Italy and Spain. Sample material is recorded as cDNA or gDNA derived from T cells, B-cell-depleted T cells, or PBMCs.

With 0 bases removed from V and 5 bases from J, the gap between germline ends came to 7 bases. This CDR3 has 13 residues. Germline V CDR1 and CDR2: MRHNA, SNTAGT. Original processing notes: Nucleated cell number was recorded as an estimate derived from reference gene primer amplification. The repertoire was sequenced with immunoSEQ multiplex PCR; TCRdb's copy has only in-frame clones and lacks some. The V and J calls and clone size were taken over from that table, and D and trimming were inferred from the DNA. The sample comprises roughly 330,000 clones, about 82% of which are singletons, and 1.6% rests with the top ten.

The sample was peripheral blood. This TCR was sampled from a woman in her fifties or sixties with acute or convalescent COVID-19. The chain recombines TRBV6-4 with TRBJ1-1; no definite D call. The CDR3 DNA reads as TGTGCCAGCAGTGACTCGGAGGGAACTGAAGCTTTCTTT. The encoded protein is CASSDSEGTEAFF.